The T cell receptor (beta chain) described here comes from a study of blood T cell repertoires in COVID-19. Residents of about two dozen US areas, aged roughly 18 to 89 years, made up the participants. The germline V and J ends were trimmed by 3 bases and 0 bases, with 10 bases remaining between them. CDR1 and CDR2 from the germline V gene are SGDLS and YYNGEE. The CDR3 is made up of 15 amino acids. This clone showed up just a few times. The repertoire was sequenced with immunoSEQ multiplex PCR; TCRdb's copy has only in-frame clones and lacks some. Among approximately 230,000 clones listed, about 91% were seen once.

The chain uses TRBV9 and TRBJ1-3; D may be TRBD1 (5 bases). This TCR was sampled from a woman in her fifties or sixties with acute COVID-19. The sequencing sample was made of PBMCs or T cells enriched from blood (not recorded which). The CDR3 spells CASSADSFSGNTIYF. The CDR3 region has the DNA TGTGCCAGCAGCGCCGACAGTTTCTCTGGAAACACCATATATTTT.